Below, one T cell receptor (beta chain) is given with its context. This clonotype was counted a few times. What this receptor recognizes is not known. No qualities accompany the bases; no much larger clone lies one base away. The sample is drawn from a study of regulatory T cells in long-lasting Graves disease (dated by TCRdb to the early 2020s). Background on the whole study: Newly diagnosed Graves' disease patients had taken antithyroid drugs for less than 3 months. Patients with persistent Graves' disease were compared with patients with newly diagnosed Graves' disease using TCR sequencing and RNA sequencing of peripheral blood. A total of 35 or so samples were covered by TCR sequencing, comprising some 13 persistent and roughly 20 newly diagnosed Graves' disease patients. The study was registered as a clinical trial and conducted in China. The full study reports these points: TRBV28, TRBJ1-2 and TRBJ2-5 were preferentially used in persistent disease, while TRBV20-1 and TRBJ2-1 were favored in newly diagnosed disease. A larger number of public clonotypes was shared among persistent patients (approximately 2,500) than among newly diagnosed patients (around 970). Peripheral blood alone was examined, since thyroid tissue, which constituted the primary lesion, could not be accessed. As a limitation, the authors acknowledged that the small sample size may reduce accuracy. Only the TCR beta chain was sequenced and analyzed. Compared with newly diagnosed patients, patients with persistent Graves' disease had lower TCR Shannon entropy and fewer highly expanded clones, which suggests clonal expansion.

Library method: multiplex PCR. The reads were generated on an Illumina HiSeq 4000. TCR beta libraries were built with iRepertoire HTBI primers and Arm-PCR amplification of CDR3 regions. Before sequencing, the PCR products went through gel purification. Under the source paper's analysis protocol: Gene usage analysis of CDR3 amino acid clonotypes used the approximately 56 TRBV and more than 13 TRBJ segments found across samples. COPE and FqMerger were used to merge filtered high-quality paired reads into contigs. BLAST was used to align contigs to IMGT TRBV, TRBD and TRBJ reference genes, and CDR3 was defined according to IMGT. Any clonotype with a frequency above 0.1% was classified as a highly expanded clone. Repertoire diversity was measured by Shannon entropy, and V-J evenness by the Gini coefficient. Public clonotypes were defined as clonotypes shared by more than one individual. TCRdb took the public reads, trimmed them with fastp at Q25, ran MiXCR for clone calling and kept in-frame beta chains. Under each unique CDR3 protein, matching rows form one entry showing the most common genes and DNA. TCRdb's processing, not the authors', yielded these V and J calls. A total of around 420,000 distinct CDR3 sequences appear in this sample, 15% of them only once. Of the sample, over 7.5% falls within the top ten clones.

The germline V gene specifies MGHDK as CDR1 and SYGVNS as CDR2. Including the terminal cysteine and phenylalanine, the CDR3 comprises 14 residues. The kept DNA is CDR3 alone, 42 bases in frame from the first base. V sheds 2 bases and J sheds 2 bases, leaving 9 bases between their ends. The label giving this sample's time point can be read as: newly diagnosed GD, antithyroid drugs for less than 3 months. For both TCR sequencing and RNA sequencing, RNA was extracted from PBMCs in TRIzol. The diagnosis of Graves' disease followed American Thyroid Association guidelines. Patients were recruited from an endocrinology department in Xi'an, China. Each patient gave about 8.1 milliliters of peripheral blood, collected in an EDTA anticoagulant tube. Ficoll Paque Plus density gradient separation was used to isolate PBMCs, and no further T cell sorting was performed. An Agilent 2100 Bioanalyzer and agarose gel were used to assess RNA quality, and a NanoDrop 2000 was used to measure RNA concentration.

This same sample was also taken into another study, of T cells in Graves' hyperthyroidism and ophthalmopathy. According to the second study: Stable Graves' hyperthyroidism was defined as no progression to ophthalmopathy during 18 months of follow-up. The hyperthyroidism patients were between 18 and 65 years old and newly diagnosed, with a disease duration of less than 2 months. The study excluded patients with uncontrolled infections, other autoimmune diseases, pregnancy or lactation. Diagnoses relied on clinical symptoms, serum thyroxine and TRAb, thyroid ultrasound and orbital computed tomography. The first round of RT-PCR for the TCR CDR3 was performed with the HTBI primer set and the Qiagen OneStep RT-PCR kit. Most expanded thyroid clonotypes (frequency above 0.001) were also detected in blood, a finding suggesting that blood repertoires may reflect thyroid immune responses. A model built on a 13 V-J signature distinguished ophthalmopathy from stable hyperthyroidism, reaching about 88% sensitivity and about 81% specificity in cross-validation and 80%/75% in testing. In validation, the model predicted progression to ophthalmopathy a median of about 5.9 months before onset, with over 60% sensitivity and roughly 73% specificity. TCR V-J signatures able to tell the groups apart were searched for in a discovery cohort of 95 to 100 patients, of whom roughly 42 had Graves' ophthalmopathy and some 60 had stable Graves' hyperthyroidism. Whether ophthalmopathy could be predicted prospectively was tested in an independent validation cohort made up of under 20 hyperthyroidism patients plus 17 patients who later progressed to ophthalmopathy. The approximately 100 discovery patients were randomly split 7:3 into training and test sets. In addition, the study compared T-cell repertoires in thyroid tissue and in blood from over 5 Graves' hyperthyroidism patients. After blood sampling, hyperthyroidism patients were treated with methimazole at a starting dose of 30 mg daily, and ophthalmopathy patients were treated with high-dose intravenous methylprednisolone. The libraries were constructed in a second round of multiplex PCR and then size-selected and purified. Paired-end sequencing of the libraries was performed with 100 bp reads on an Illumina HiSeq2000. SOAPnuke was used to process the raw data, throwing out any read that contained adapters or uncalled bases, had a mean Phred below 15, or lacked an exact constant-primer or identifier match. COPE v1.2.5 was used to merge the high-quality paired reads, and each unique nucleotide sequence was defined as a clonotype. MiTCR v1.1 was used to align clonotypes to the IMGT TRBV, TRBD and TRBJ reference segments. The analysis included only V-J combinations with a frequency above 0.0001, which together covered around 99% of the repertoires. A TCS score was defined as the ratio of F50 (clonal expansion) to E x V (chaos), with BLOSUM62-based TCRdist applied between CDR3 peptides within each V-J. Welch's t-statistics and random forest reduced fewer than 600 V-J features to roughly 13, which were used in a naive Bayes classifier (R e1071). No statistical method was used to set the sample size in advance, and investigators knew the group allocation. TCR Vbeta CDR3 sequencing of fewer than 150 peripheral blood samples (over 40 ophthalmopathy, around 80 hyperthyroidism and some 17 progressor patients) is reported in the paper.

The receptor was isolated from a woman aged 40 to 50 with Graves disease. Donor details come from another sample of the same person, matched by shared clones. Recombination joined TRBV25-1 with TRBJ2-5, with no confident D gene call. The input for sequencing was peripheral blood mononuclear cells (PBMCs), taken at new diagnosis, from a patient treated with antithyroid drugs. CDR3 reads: CASSEPIEQETQYF. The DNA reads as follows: TGTGCCAGCAGTGAACCCATAGAACAAGAGACCCAGTACTTC.